This paragraph reports one TCR beta chain. This record belongs to a study of cytomegalovirus exposure and HLA in healthy donors. The CDR3 consists of 18 residues. The J segment lost 0 bases and the V segment lost 3 bases, leaving 13 bases of the junction unmatched. Germline CDR1 LGHNA, CDR2 YNFKEQ. PCR involved 60 Vbeta and 13 Jbeta primers. The protocol was immunoSEQ multiplex PCR, while the TCRdb copy is restricted to in-frame clones and leaves out a portion. The profile shows 200,000 to 250,000 clones, more than 85% of them singletons. The chain couples TRBV4-2 to TRBJ2-5; 7 bases map to TRBD1. The source material was PBMCs. The sequence was obtained from a woman aged 18-30 years in good health and CMV-seronegative. CDR3 sequence (DNA): TGTGCCAGCAGCCAGATCAACATCCTGACAGGGAACCAAGAGACCCAGTACTTC. It specifies CASSQINILTGNQETQYF.